This T cell receptor beta chain appears in the sequencing data of a study of OX40 agonist ivuxolimab in advanced cancers. General study points: Among the nonresponders, some also had low normalized T-cell clonal expansion.

This CDR3 region has 16 residues. The ends lost 0 bases at V and 4 bases at J; junction bases unmatched: 5. Looked up from germline, CDR1 is MNHEY and CDR2 is SMNVEV (reference sequence). Exclusion applied to patients with autoimmune disease history or systemic immunosuppression. In the case of this clone: Its antigen is currently unknown.

Produced via immunoSEQ multiplex PCR; TCRdb's table is partial and in-frame only. The top ten hold approximately 2.5% of the sample, which has under 100,000 clones, over 75% seen once. Material: CD4+ or CD8+ T cells sorted from blood, obtained in a trial of the OX40 agonist ivuxolimab. The origin of this receptor is an adult with an advanced solid tumor such as melanoma, head and neck, liver or kidney cancer. The chain employs TRBV27 and TRBJ2-2; 7 bases line up with TRBD1. As DNA, the CDR3 is TGTGCCAGCAGTTTATCAATTGACAGGGCCACCGGGGAGCTGTTTTTT. Its translation: CASSLSIDRATGELFF.